The 5 T cell receptor beta chains below all came from one sample that was sequenced in a study of identical twins. TCRdb re-derived calls from the 5' RACE reads in MiXCR, one entry per CDR3 protein. The table includes more than 1.5 million distinct CDR3 sequences, about 32% detected once. Sequencing was performed on cord blood. Receptors originate from a newborn girl in good health.

To note about this clonotype: A read error may produce the germline difference seen at one junction end. The gene calls are TRBV13 and TRBJ2-5; TRBD1 agrees at 7 bases. This CDR3 has 14 residues. Germline-derived CDR1 and CDR2 are PRHDT and FYEKMQ (reference sequence). CDR3 DNA sequence: TGTGCCAGCGGCTTAGGACCGGGACAGATGGTGCAGTACTTC. It yields the protein CASGLGPGQMVQYF. Full variable domain (remainder filled in from reference TRBV13 and TRBJ2-5): AAGVIQSPRHLIKEKRETATLKCYPIPRHDTVYWYQQGPGQDPQFLISFYEKMQSDKGSIPDRFSAQQFSDYHSELNMSSLELGDSALYFCASGLGPGQMVQYFGPGTRLLVL.

This clonotype occurred a few times. J is TRBJ1-1 and V is TRBV5-1, with D tentatively TRBD1 (6 bases). There are 16 residues in the CDR3. Germline CDR1 and CDR2: SGHRS and YFSETQ. The ends were cut back, 0 bases at V and 2 bases at J, with 14 bases in the middle. CDR3 nucleotide sequence: TGCGCCAGCAGCTTGGACAGGGACGTCCCTAACACTGAAGCTTTCTTT. It specifies CASSLDRDVPNTEAFF.

The V call is TRBV20-1, the J call TRBJ2-3; a weak D match, TRBD2 (6 bases). CDR1 and CDR2 (germline): DFQATT, SNEGSKA (reference sequence). The length of the CDR3 is 11 residues. The germline V and J ends were trimmed by 5 bases and 14 bases, with 17 bases remaining between them. The chain's CDR3 is CSAPRDSLPYF. CDR3 nucleotide sequence: TGCAGTGCTCCCCGGGACTCCCTCCCGTATTTT.

This chain joins TRBV28 and TRBJ2-3; 9 nucleotides agree with TRBD2. V shed 2 bases and J 7 bases; nucleotides not matched to a gene: 7. This CDR3 region has 15 residues. CDR1 is MDHEN, CDR2 SYDVKM, per germline. The CDR3 is CASSLAGTSRYTQYF. The CDR3 nucleotides read TGTGCCAGCAGTTTAGCCGGGACTAGCCGATATACGCAGTATTTT.

This clonotype was seen only once. CDR3 sequence: CSASGVLAGGTGELFF. In nucleotides, the CDR3 is TGCAGTGCTTCGGGGGTCCTAGCGGGGGGGACCGGGGAGCTGTTTTTT. This chain links TRBV20-1 with TRBJ2-2, with TRBD2 matching 12 bases. V shed 5 bases, J shed 5 bases, and the junction held 9 bases outside the gene matches. The CDR3 is made up of 16 amino acids. Germline V gene data show CDR1 as DFQATT and CDR2 as SNEGSKA (reference sequence).